Here is one T cell receptor beta chain with its context. Sequencing was performed with immunoSEQ multiplex PCR; in TCRdb, only in-frame clones are kept and a portion is missing. In the table there are more than 200,000 clones, around nine tenths of which are singletons. In germline, CDR1 is LNHDA, CDR2 SQIVND (reference sequence). The V and J ends lost 2 bases and 7 bases respectively, with 15 bases between them. This CDR3 region has 14 residues. The record originates from a study of blood T cell repertoires in COVID-19. Study details: T cells, B-cell-depleted T cells, or PBMCs supplied cDNA or gDNA.

The chain is built from TRBV19 and TRBJ2-7; the D gene is possibly TRBD1 (6 bases). Material for sequencing was peripheral blood. The clonotype was recovered from a man aged 40-49 years with acute or convalescent COVID-19. In DNA form, the CDR3 reads TGTGCCAGTAGTATACAGGGGACCCCTGGGGAGCAGTACTTC. Protein product: CASSIQGTPGEQYF.